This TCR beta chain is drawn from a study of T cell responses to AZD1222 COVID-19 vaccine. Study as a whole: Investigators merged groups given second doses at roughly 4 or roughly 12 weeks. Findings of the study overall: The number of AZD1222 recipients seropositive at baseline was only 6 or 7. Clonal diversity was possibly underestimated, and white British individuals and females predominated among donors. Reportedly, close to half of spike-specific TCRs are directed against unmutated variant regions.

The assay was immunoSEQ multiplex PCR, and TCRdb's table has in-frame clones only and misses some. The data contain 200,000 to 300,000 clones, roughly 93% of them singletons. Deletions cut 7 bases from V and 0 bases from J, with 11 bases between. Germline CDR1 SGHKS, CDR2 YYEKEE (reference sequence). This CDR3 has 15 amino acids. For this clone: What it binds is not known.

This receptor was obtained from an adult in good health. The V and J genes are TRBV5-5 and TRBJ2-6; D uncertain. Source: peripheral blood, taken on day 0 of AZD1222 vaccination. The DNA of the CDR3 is TGTGCCAGCTTGCTTCGGGTCTCTGGGGCCAACGTCCTGACTTTC. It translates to CASLLRVSGANVLTF.